This T cell receptor (beta chain) is drawn from a study of regulatory T cells in long-lasting Graves disease. The overall study: With positive TSH receptor antibodies and over 5 years of antithyroid drugs, Graves' disease was considered persistent.

Specified time point: persistent/refractory GD, antithyroid drugs over 5 years with positive TRAb. Construction of the TCR library relied on RNA isolated from PBMCs. Looked up from germline, CDR1 is SGHTA and CDR2 is FQGNSA. After removal of 0 bases from V and 1 base from J, the junction contained 5 bases not matched to a gene. The CDR3 runs to 16 residues. This clonotype was detected ten times or more. The antigen is undetermined. Building of the TCR beta libraries involved iRepertoire HTBI primers and Arm-PCR of CDR3 regions. Under the authors' procedure: From all samples, identification returned 14 TRBJ and around 62 TRBV segments. From the multiplex PCR reads, TCRdb called clonotypes with MiXCR, one entry per CDR3 protein. In this record, the V and J calls reflect TCRdb's handling and not the investigators' own analysis. The sample yields about 660,000 distinct CDR3 sequences, around 30% seen once.

Study conclusions and caveats: Newly diagnosed disease favored TRBV20-1 and TRBJ2-1 over persistent disease. Clonotypes that were public and shared totalled approximately 2,800 in persistent patients versus around 1,000 in new patients.

This chain connects TRBV7-2 to TRBJ2-5; TRBD2 aligns across 7 bases. This specimen was peripheral blood mononuclear cells (PBMCs), taken when the disease was refractory, from a patient treated with antithyroid drugs. This clonotype was obtained from a female donor with Graves disease. CDR3 nucleotides: TGTGCCAGCAGCTTAGCTGTGACTAGCAGCCAAGAGACCCAGTACTTC. Translated, it gives CASSLAVTSSQETQYF.